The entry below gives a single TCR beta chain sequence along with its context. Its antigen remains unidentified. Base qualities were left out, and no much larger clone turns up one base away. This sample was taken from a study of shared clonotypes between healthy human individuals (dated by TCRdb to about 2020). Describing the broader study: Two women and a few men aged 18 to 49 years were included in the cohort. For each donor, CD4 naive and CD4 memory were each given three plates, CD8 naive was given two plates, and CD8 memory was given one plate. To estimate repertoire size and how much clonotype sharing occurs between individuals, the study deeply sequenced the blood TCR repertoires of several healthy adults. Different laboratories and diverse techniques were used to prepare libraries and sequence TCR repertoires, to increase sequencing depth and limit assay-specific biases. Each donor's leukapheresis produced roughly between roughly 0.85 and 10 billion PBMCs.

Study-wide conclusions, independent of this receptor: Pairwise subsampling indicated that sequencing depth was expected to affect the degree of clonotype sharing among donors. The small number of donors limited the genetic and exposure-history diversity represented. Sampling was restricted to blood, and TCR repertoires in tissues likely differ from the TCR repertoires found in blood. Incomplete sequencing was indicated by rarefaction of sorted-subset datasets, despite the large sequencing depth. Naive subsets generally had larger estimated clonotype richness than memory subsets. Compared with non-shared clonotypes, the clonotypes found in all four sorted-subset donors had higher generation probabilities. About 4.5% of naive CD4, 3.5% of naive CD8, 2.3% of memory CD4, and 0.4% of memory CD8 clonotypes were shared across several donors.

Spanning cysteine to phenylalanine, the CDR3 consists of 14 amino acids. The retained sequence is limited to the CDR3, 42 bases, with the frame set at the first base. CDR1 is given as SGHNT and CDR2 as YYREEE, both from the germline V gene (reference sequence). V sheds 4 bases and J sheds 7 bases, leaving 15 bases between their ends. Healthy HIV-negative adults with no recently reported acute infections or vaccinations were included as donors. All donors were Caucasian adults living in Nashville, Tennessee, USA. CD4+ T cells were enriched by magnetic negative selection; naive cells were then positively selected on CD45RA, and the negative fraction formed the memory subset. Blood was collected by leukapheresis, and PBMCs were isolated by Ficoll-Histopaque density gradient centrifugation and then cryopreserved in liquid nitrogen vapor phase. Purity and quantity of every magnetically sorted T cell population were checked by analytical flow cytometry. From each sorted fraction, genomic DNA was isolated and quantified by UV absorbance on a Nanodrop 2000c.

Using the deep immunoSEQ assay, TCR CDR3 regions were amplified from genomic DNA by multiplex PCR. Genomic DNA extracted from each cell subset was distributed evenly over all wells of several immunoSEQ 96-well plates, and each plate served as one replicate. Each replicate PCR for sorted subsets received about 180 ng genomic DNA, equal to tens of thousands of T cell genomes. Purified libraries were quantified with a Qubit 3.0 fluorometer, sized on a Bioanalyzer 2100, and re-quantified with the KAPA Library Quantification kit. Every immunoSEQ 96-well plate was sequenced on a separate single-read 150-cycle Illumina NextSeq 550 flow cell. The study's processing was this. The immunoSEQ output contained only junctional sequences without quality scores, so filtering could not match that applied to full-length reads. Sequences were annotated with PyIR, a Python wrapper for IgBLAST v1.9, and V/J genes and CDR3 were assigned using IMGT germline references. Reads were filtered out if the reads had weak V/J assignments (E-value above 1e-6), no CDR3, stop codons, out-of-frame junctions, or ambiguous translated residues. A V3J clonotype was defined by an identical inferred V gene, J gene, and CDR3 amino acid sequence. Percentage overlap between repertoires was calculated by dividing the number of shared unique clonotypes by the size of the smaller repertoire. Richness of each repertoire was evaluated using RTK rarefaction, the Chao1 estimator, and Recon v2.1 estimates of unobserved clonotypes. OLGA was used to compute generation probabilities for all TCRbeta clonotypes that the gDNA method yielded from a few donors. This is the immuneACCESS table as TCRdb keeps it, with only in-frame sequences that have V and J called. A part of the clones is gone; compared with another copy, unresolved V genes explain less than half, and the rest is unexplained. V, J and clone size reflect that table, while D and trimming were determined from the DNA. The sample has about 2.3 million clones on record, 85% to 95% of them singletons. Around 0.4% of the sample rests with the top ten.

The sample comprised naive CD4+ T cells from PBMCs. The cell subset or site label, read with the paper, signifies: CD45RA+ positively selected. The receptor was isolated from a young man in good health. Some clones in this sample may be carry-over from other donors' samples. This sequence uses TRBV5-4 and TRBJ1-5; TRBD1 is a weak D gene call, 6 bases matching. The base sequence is TGTGCCAGCAGCCACAACAGGGCTGGACAGCCCCAGCATTTT. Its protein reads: CASSHNRAGQPQHF.